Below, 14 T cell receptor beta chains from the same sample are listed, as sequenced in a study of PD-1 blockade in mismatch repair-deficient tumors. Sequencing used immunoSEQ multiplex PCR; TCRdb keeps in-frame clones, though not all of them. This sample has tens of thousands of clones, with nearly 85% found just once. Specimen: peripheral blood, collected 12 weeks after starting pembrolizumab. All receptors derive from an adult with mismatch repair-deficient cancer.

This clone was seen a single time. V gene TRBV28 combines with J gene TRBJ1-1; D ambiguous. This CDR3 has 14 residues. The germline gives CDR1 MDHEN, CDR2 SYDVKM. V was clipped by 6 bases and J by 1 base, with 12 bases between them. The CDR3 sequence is CASRTRTKNTEAFF. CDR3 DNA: TGTGCCAGCAGGACTCGAACTAAGAACACTGAAGCTTTCTTT.

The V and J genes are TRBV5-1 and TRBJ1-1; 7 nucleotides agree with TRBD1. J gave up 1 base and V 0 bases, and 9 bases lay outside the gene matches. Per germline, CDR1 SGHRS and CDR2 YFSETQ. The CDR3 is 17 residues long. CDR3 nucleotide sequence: TGCGCCAGCAGCTTGGCCATACAGGGGCTAACGAACACTGAAGCTTTCTTT. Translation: CASSLAIQGLTNTEAFF.

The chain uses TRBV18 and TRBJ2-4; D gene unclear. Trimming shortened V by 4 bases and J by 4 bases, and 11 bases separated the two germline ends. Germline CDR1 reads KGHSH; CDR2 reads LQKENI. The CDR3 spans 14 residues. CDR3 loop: CASSLRPEKNIQYF. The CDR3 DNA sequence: TGTGCCAGCTCACTACGGCCAGAGAAAAACATTCAGTACTTC. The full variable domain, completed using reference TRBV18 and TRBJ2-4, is NAGVMQNPRHLVRRRGQEARLRCSPMKGHSHVYWYRQLPEEGLKFMVYLQKENIIDESGMPKERFSAEFPKEGPSILRIQQVVRGDSAAYFCASSLRPEKNIQYFGAGTRLSVL.

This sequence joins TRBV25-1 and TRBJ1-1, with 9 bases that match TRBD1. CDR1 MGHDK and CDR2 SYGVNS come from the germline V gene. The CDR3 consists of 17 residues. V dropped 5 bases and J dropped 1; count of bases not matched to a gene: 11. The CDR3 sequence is CASSLGQGLFGNTEAFF. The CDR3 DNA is TGTGCCAGCAGTCTCGGACAGGGGCTCTTTGGGAACACTGAAGCTTTCTTT.

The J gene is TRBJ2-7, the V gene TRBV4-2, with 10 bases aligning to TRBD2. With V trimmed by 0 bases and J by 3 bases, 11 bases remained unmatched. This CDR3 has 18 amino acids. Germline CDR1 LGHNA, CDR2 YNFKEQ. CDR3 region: CASSQDWWGTSEVYEQYF. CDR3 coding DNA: TGTGCCAGCAGCCAAGATTGGTGGGGGACTAGCGAAGTCTACGAGCAGTACTTC.

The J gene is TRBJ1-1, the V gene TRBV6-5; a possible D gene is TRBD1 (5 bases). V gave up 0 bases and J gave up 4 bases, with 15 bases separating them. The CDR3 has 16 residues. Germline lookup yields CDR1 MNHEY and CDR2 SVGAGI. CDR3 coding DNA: TGTGCCAGCAGTTACTCGCTACCAGGGCGGTTCACTGAAGCTTTCTTT. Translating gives CASSYSLPGRFTEAFF.

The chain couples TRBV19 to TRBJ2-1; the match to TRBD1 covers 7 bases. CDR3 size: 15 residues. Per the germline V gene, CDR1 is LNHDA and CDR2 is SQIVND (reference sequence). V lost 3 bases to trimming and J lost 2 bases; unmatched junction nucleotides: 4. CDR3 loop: CASSMEQGPYNEQFF. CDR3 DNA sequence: TGTGCCAGTAGTATGGAACAGGGGCCCTACAATGAGCAGTTCTTC.

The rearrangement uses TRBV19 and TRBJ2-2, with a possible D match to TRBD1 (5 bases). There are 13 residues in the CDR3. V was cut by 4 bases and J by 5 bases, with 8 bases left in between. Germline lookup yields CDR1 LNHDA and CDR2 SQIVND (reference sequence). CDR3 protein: CASSTGWTGELFF. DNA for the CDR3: TGTGCCAGTAGTACAGGGTGGACCGGGGAGCTGTTTTTT.

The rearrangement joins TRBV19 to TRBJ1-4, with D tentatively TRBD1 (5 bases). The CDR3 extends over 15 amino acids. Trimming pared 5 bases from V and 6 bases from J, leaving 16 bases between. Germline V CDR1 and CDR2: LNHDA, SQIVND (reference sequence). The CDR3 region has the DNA TGTGCCAGTAGTTTTTCGGGGGTCGCCGATGAAAAACTGTTTTTT. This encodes CASSFSGVADEKLFF.

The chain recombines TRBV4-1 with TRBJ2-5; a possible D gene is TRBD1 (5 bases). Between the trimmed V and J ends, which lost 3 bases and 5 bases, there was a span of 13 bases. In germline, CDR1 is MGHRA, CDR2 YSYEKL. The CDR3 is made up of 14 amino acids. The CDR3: CASSHRTIRETQYF. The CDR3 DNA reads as TGCGCCAGCAGCCATAGGACAATTAGGGAGACCCAGTACTTC.

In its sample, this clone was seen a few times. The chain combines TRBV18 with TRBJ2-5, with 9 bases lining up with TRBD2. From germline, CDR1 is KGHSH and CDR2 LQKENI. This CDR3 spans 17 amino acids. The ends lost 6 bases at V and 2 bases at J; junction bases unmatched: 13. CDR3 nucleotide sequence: TGTGCCAGCTCCCTTACGCGGGCTAGCGGGGCACAAGAGACCCAGTACTTC. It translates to CASSLTRASGAQETQYF.

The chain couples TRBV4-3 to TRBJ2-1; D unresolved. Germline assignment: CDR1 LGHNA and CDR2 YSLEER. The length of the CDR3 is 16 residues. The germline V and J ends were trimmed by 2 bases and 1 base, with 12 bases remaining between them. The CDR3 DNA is TGCGCCAGCAGCCAACTTATTTCACCATCCTACAATGAGCAGTTCTTC. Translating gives CASSQLISPSYNEQFF.

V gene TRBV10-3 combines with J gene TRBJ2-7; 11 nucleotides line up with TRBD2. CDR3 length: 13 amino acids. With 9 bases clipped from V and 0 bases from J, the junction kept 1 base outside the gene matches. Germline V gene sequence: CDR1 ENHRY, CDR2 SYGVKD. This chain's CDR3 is CAIGTSGSYEQYF. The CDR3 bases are TGTGCCATTGGGACTAGCGGCTCCTACGAGCAGTACTTC.

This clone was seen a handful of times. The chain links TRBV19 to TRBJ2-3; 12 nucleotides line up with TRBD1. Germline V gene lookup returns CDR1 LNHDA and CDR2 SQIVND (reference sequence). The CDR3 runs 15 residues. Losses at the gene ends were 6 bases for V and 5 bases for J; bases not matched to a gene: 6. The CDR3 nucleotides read TGTGCCAGTAGGACGGGACAGGGGGCAGGAGATACGCAGTATTTT. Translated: CASRTGQGAGDTQYF.